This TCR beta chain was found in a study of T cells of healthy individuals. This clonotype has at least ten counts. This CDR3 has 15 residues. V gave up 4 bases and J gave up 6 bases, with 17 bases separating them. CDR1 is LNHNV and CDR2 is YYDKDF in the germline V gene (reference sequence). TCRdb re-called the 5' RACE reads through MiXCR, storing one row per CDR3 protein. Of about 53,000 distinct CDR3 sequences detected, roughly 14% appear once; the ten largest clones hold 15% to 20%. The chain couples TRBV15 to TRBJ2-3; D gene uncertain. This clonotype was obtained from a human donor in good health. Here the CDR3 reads CATSKKTIAVDTQYF. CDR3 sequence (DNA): TGTGCCACCAGCAAGAAAACGATAGCAGTGGATACGCAGTATTTT.